A single sample is the source of the 11 T cell receptor beta chains below, sequenced in a study of blood T cell repertoires in COVID-19. Sequenced by immunoSEQ multiplex PCR; TCRdb stores in-frame clones only, minus some. This table has some 430,000 clones, about 90% appearing once. Sequenced material: PBMCs or T cells enriched from blood (not recorded which). These receptors were taken from a man younger than 30 who had recovered from COVID-19.

V is TRBV10-3 and J is TRBJ2-2; 7 nucleotides line up with TRBD1. The trim removed 6 bases at V and 3 bases at J, leaving 7 bases unmatched. The CDR3 is 15 amino acids. Germline assignment: CDR1 ENHRY and CDR2 SYGVKD. This CDR3 reads CAISERQGDTGELFF. The CDR3 DNA reads as TGTGCCATCAGCGAGAGACAGGGTGACACCGGGGAGCTGTTTTTT.

CDR3 sequence (DNA): TGTGCCACCAATTCCGGGACAGGGTTTTACAATGAGCAGTTCTTC. As protein: CATNSGTGFYNEQFF. V usage is TRBV24-1 and J usage is TRBJ2-1; TRBD1 matches 9 bases. J lost 4 bases, V lost 8 bases, and 8 bases had no gene match. Germline-derived CDR1 and CDR2 are KGHDR and SFDVKD. There are 15 residues in the CDR3.

This clone showed up just a few times. CDR3 in amino acids: CATSRTGSPYGYTF. In DNA form, the CDR3 reads TGTGCCACCAGCAGGACAGGATCCCCCTATGGCTACACCTTC. V usage is TRBV15 and J usage is TRBJ1-2; the D gene is possibly TRBD1 (6 bases). Germline lookup yields CDR1 LNHNV and CDR2 YYDKDF (reference sequence). This CDR3 comprises 14 residues. The V end was cut by 3 bases, the J end by 4 bases, with 12 bases between. The full variable domain, rest sourced from reference TRBV15 and TRBJ1-2, is DAMVIQNPRYQVTQFGKPVTLSCSQTLNHNVMYWYQQKSSQAPKLLFHYYDKDFNNEADTPDNFQSRRPNTSFCFLDIRSPGLGDTAMYLCATSRTGSPYGYTFGSGTRLTVV.

The rearrangement uses TRBV7-6 and TRBJ1-2; perhaps TRBD1 as D (6 bases). The germline CDR1 and CDR2 sequences are SGHVS and FNYEAQ. Trimming shortened V by 5 bases and J by 4 bases, and 17 bases separated the two germline ends. The CDR3 is 15 residues long. In nucleotides, the CDR3 is TGTGCCAGCAGCCCGAGGACAGACACCTTCTATGGCTACACCTTC. It codes for CASSPRTDTFYGYTF.

The CDR3 DNA sequence: TGTGCCAGTACTGCCAGGGGGCGCTGGAGCACTGAAGCTTTCTTT. Protein sequence: CASTARGRWSTEAFF. The rearrangement uses TRBV19 and TRBJ1-1; TRBD1 matches 8 bases. With V trimmed by 7 bases and J by 4 bases, 11 bases remained unmatched. Germline V CDR1 and CDR2: LNHDA, SQIVND (reference sequence). The CDR3 is made up of 15 amino acids.

This chain links TRBV18 with TRBJ1-2, with TRBD1 matching over 8 bases. Germline lookup yields CDR1 KGHSH and CDR2 LQKENI. The V and J ends lost 5 bases and 4 bases, in that order; junction bases with no gene match: 9. The CDR3 runs 15 residues. As DNA, the CDR3 is TGTGCCAGCTCAGAACAGGGGGTGAATAGCTATGGCTACACCTTC. It specifies CASSEQGVNSYGYTF. Full variable domain (outside the CDR3, taken from reference TRBV18 and TRBJ1-2): NAGVMQNPRHLVRRRGQEARLRCSPMKGHSHVYWYRQLPEEGLKFMVYLQKENIIDESGMPKERFSAEFPKEGPSILRIQQVVRGDSAAYFCASSEQGVNSYGYTFGSGTRLTVV.

V is TRBV6-5 and J is TRBJ1-6; 11 bases fit TRBD1. Per germline, CDR1 MNHEY and CDR2 SVGAGI. The CDR3 is made up of 15 amino acids. The ends lost 0 bases at V and 10 bases at J; junction bases unmatched: 2. Here the CDR3 DNA reads TGTGCCAGCAGTTACTCCGGGACAGGGGGATCACCCCTCCACTTT. Translating gives CASSYSGTGGSPLHF.

The chain combines TRBV2 with TRBJ2-1, with TRBD2 identical over 16 bases. The CDR3 contains 18 residues. The junction had 10 bases not matched to a gene; V was cut back by 4 bases and J by 7 bases. From germline, CDR1 is SNHLY and CDR2 FYNNEI. Here the CDR3 DNA reads TGTGCCAGCAGTGTCCCCGGGACTAGCGGGAGGGCCCTTAATGAGCAGTTCTTC. Translating gives CASSVPGTSGRALNEQFF. Combining the CDR3 with reference TRBV2 and TRBJ2-1 gives the whole variable domain EPEVTQTPSHQVTQMGQEVILRCVPISNHLYFYWYRQILGQKVEFLVSFYNNEISEKSEIFDDQFSVERPDGSNFTLKIRSTKLEDSAMYFCASSVPGTSGRALNEQFFGPGTRLTVL.

The CDR3 DNA is TGCAGTGCTACCTCTAATGAAAAACTGTTTTTT. It is translated as CSATSNEKLFF. The rearrangement links TRBV20-1 to TRBJ1-4, with D uncertain. The length of the CDR3 is 11 residues. The V gene's germline CDR1 is DFQATT and CDR2 SNEGSKA (reference sequence). V was cut by 4 bases and J by 3 bases, with 3 bases left in between.

J is TRBJ1-6 and V is TRBV7-9; 7 nucleotides agree with TRBD1. This CDR3 comprises 14 residues. The germline gives CDR1 SEHNR, CDR2 FQNEAQ (reference sequence). J was trimmed by 6 bases and V by 5 bases; bases with no gene match: 4. CDR3: CASSGGTANSPLHF. The DNA for the CDR3 is TGTGCCAGCAGCGGGGGGACAGCTAATTCACCCCTCCACTTT.

V gene TRBV5-6 combines with J gene TRBJ1-2; 7 nucleotides line up with TRBD1. V shed 0 bases and J 2 bases; nucleotides not matched to a gene: 7. The germline CDR1 and CDR2 sequences are SGHDT and YYEEEE. This CDR3 has 16 amino acids. CDR3 bases: TGTGCCAGCAGCTTGGGGGTAGGGGGCCGAAACTATGGCTACACCTTC. Translating it yields CASSLGVGGRNYGYTF. Full variable domain (outside the CDR3, taken from reference TRBV5-6 and TRBJ1-2): DAGVTQSPTHLIKTRGQQVTLRCSPKSGHDTVSWYQQALGQGPQFIFQYYEEEERQRGNFPDRFSGHQFPNYSSELNVNALLLGDSALYLCASSLGVGGRNYGYTFGSGTRLTVV.